Below, one T cell receptor beta chain is given with its context. This clone's antigen is unknown. Base-call qualities are not available, and no considerably larger clone is one nucleotide away. This entry is derived from a study of identical twins (dated by TCRdb to the mid-2010s). For the study in its entirety: The study deep-sequenced TCR alpha and beta repertoires from monozygotic twins, unrelated adults of various ages and cord blood to test whether fetal clonotypes persist. To rule out contamination, the twin experiments were replicated at different times with different library preparation protocols. Beyond this particular receptor, the publication reports: Abundant cord blood beta clonotypes had fewer insertions, young adult naive repertoires showed a similar but weaker trend, and memory repertoires showed no such trend. Conclusions relied on cross-sectional statistical analysis, since the same donors could not be followed over many years. A weaker excess of twin sharing was found in beta out-of-frame sequences because the signal-to-noise ratio was lowered by fewer shared sequences. Invariant T cells such as MAIT and iNKT could partly confound zero-insertion analyses, although diverse VJ usage argued against such confounding for most clonotypes. Compared with coincidental sharing between unrelated individuals, out-of-frame TCR alpha sequences shared between twins showed an excess of sequences with low generation probability. In monozygotic twins, recombination models systematically underestimated out-of-frame TCR alpha sharing, but the models matched the sharing seen between unrelated individuals.

V drops 5 bases and J drops 5 bases, leaving 10 bases in between. The CDR3, from cysteine to phenylalanine, totals 13 residues. Only the CDR3 portion is preserved as DNA: 39 bases, with reading frame beginning at the first base. CDR1 and CDR2 are drawn from the germline V gene: MGHRA, YSYEKL. Libraries were built with 5' RACE. Instrument on record: Illumina HiSeq 2000. A universal primer binding site was introduced by template switching, and a unique molecular identifier was present in the final cDNA, enabling accurate counting of TCR cDNA molecules. First-strand cDNA for TCR alpha and beta chains was synthesized from specific primers in the conserved constant-segment region. Each cDNA library was double barcoded, with a SMART-Mk sample barcode plus Illumina barcodes, to control for contamination. TruSeq adapter sequences and Illumina sample barcodes were added in two successive PCR steps. TCR alpha and beta cDNA libraries were sequenced on the Illumina HiSeq platform with custom primers. On the authors' methods: Raw reads were processed with MiGEC to extract unique molecular identifiers, and MiXCR was used to determine CDR3 positions. Recombination models were inferred per individual with the repgenHMM and IGoR tools using an EM algorithm. The tcR package in R was used for shared clonotype analysis, with sharing normalized by the product of cloneset sizes. To study raw recombination free of thymic and clonal selection effects, out-of-frame nonproductive sequences were analyzed. TCRdb redid the processing of the public reads, applying fastp at Q25 and MiXCR, and retained in-frame beta chains. Every CDR3 protein is listed once, alongside the most common genes and DNA of its rows. The V and J calls and clone size come from TCRdb's table, not from the authors' own analysis. The sample table holds nearly 200,000 distinct CDR3 sequences, of which around a sixth were seen once. The top ten constitute about 38% of the sample.

Only healthy Caucasian donors were included. The twin cohort comprised three pairs of female monozygotic twins, all aged roughly 18 to 29 years. Positive isolation kits from Invitrogen were used to isolate the CD4+ and CD8+ T cell populations. These data were likewise used in another study, on T cells expressing NK-cell markers. As that second paper reports: In sorted CD3+CD56+NKG2C+, CD3+CD56+NKG2C- and CD3+CD56-NKG2C+ T-cell subsets from several donors, TCR beta-chain repertoires were profiled. Among the eight sequenced donors, only one was HCMV-seronegative, while the other seven were HCMV-seropositive. To restrict sorting to alphabetaTCR-expressing T cells, an anti-gammadeltaTCR antibody was added in several experiments. In roughly 6 donors, the dominant CD3+CD56+NKG2C+ clonotypes ranked among the top 10 CD8+ clonotypes, making up roughly 1.0-8% of CD8+ T cells. Those dominant clonotypes were again the most abundant among CD3+CD56-NKG2C+ cells in a few donors, at about 25-60.1%. Whether the expanded NKG2C-expressing T cell clones were specific for HCMV antigens was left unclear. The study sequenced eight donors, all healthy volunteers chosen at random: three men and five women. A commercial ELISA kit detecting HCMV-specific IgG in serum was used to determine HCMV serostatus. MIGEC was used to demultiplex reads and group the reads by UMI, and MiTCR was used to assemble and quantify clonotypes. Only TCR cDNA sequences supported by at least two reads were kept to exclude erroneous sequences. The tcR package was used for downstream repertoire analysis, and clonotypes were matched across fractions by CDR3 nucleotide sequence plus V segment. VDJmatch was used to annotate antigen specificity against VDJdb, with one amino acid substitution in CDR3 allowed.

The sequencing sample was made of CD8+ T cells sorted from blood. The sequence is built from TRBV4-1 and TRBJ2-1; the D gene is perhaps TRBD1, from 6 matching bases. The TCR comes from a woman aged 18-29 years in good health. The base sequence is TGCGCCAGCAGCTACAGGGCGAACAATGAGCAGTTCTTC. The encoded protein is CASSYRANNEQFF.